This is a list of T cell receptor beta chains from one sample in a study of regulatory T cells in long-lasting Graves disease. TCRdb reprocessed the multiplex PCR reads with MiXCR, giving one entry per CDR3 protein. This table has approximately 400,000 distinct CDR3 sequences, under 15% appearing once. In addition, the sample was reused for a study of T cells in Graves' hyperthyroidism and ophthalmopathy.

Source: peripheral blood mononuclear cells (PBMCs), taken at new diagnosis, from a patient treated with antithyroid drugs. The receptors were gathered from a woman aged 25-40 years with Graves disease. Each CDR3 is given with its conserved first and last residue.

CDR3: CAWSGPTRPSGRGVGNEQFF
V: TRBV30

CDR3: CAWGGGETQYF
V: TRBV30

CDR3: CSATRTGVGNQPQHF
V: TRBV20-1

CDR3: CSASGGGRFYNEQFF
V: TRBV20-1

CDR3: CASSVGLAGVPLYF
V: TRBV9

CDR3: CASSLGQFREKLFF
V: TRBV5-8

CDR3: CASSYAREPSNEQFF
V: TRBV6-2/TRBV6-3

CDR3: CASREPLRLTEAFF
V: TRBV6-1

CDR3: CASSQDQGQGRGYTF
V: TRBV4-1

CDR3: CASSGPGLAALEQYF
V: TRBV28

CDR3: CASSPDSGYGYTF
V: TRBV7-3

CDR3: CASQRKDNEQFF
V: TRBV10-2

CDR3: CSAASGSEQYF
V: TRBV20-1

CDR3: CASSHWASITTDTQYF
V: TRBV3-1

CDR3: CASSRTGLNTGELFF
V: TRBV4-2

CDR3: CASSLADRPDEQYF
V: TRBV12-3/TRBV12-4

CDR3: CASSYSDRDYNEQFF
V: TRBV6-2/TRBV6-3

CDR3: CSALNDREEAFF
V: TRBV29-1

CDR3: CASSALAGRRYEQYF
V: TRBV28

CDR3: CASSSRQGYEQFF
V: TRBV27

CDR3: CASSYGGRTHPGELFF
V: TRBV6-5

CDR3: CATSDRGTTQETQYF
V: TRBV24-1